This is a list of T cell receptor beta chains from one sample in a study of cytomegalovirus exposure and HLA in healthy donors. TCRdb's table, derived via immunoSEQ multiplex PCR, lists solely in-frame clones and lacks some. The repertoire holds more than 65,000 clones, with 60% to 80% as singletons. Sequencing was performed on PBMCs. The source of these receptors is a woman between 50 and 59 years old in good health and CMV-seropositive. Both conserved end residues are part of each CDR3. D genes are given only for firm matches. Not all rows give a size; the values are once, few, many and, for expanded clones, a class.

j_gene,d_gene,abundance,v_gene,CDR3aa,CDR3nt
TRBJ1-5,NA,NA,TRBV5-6,CASSAGPSNQPQHF,TGTGCCAGCAGCGCGGGACCCAGCAATCAGCCCCAGCATTTT
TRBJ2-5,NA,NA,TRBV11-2,CASSPVGGYQETQYF,TGTGCCAGCAGTCCCGTAGGCGGTTACCAAGAGACCCAGTACTTC
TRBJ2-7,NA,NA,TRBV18,CASSPPLRSYEQYF,TGTGCCAGCTCACCACCGCTCAGGTCCTACGAGCAGTACTTC
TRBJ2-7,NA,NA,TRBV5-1,CASSLAPGRYEQYF,TGCGCCAGCAGCTTGGCCCCAGGAAGATACGAGCAGTACTTC
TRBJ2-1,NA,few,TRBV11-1,CASSSLYNEQFF,TGTGCCAGCAGCTCCCTTTACAATGAGCAGTTCTTC
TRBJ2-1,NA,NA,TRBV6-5,CASSISGYNEQFF,TGTGCCAGCAGCATTAGCGGTTACAATGAGCAGTTCTTC
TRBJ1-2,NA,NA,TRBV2,CASSEPQVANYGYTF,TGTGCCAGCAGTGAACCCCAGGTGGCTAACTATGGCTACACCTTC
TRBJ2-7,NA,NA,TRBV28,CASSLRGTYEQYF,TGTGCCAGCAGTTTACGGGGAACCTACGAGCAGTACTTC
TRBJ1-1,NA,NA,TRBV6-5,CASSFNRVLGTEAFF,TGTGCCAGCAGTTTCAACAGGGTTCTAGGCACTGAAGCTTTCTTT
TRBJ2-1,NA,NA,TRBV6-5,CASTRWRDAYNEQFF,TGTGCCAGCACCCGATGGAGGGACGCCTACAATGAGCAGTTCTTC
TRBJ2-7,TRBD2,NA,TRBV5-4,CASSLSGRASYEQYF,TGTGCCAGCAGCTTGAGCGGGAGGGCCAGTTACGAGCAGTACTTC
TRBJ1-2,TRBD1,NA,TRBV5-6,CASSLFETGSILAYGYTF,TGTGCCAGCAGCTTGTTCGAGACAGGGTCGATCCTGGCCTATGGCTACACCTTC
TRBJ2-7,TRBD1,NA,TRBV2,CASRGEGTAIYEQYF,TGTGCCAGCAGGGGGGAAGGGACAGCGATCTACGAGCAGTACTTC
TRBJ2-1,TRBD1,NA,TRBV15,CATSGDRGRANEQFF,TGTGCCACCAGCGGAGACAGGGGGCGAGCCAATGAGCAGTTCTTC
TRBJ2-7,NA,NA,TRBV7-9,CASSSPPGYEQYF,TGTGCCAGCAGCTCACCCCCAGGCTACGAGCAGTACTTC
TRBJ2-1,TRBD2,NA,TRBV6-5,CASSYSTSGSYNEQFF,TGTGCCAGCAGTTACTCGACTAGCGGGAGCTACAATGAGCAGTTCTTC
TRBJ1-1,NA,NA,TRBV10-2,CAIRPGKSFGKNTEAFF,TGCGCGATTCGCCCCGGGAAATCATTCGGCAAGAACACTGAAGCTTTCTTT
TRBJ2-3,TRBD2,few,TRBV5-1,CASMGSGNTQYF,TGCGCCAGCATGGGTAGCGGGAATACGCAGTATTTT
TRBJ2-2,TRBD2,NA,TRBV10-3,CAIRPTSVEAYGELFF,TGTGCCATCAGACCGACTAGCGTAGAGGCCTACGGGGAGCTGTTTTTT
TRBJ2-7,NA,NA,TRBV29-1,CSVALLEGARNEQYF,TGCAGCGTTGCCCTTTTGGAGGGGGCCCGGAACGAGCAGTACTTC
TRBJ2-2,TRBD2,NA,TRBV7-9,CATSLAESTGELFF,TGTGCCACCAGTCTAGCGGAAAGCACCGGGGAGCTGTTTTTT
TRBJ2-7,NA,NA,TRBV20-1,CSARVQGAQYF,TGCAGTGCTAGAGTCCAGGGTGCGCAGTACTTC
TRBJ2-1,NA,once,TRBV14,CASSQDEGSRHNEQFF,TGTGCCAGCAGCCAAGATGAGGGAAGTAGGCACAATGAGCAGTTCTTC
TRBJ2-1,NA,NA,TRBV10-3,CAISVGQDNEQFF,TGTGCCATCAGTGTTGGTCAGGACAATGAGCAGTTCTTC
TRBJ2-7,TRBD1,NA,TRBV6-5,CASSYRGQGSYEQYF,TGTGCCAGCAGTTACCGAGGACAGGGCTCCTACGAGCAGTACTTC
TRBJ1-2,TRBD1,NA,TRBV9,CASSVGGTGLDYGYTF,TGTGCCAGCAGCGTAGGTGGGACAGGGTTGGACTATGGCTACACCTTC
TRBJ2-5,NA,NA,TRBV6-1,CASSELRFPETQYF,TGTGCCAGCAGTGAACTGAGGTTTCCGGAGACCCAGTACTTC
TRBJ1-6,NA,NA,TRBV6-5,CASSLLTAQNSPLHF,TGTGCCAGCAGTCTCCTGACAGCCCAAAATTCACCCCTCCACTTT
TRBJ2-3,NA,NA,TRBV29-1,CSVMKATDTQYF,TGCAGCGTAATGAAAGCCACAGATACGCAGTATTTT
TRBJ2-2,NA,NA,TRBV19,CASSGASTSGELFF,TGTGCCAGTAGTGGGGCTAGTACGTCCGGGGAGCTGTTTTTT
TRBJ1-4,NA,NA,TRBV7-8,CASTAGEPNEKLFF,TGTGCCAGCACTGCAGGGGAACCTAATGAAAAACTGTTTTTT
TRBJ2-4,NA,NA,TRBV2,CASSKDRSENIQYF,TGTGCCAGCAGCAAAGACAGGTCTGAAAACATTCAGTACTTC
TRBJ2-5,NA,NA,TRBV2,CASTYSRQETQYF,TGTGCCAGCACGTACAGCAGACAAGAGACCCAGTACTTC
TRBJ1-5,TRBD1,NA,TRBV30,CAWAGTGNNQPQHF,TGTGCCTGGGCCGGGACAGGGAACAATCAGCCCCAGCATTTT
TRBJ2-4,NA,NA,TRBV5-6,CASSFGAAGAKNIQYF,TGTGCCAGCAGCTTTGGGGCAGCGGGAGCCAAAAACATTCAGTACTTC
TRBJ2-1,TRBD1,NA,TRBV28,CASRIGYRGNNEQFF,TGTGCCAGCAGAATAGGGTACAGGGGTAACAATGAGCAGTTCTTC
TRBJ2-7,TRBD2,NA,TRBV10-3,CAIQGAGTSGSEQYF,TGTGCCATCCAGGGTGCCGGGACTAGCGGATCCGAGCAGTACTTC
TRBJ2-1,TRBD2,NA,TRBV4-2,CASSHSSGGSSYNEQFF,TGTGCCAGCAGCCATTCTAGCGGGGGAAGCTCCTACAATGAGCAGTTCTTC
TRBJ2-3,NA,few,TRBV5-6,CASSLWGQTTDTQYF,TGTGCCAGCAGCTTGTGGGGACAAACCACAGATACGCAGTATTTT
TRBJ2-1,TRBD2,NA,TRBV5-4,CADRAGTSGINEQFF,TGTGCCGACCGCGCCGGGACTAGCGGGATTAATGAGCAGTTCTTC
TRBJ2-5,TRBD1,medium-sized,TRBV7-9,CASSQVDRGHAQYF,TGTGCCAGCAGCCAAGTAGACAGGGGGCATGCCCAGTACTTC
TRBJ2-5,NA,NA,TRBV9,CASSPAWRPETQYF,TGTGCCAGCAGCCCCGCTTGGAGACCAGAGACCCAGTACTTC
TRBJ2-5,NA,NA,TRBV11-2,CASSLGAGEETQYF,TGTGCCAGCAGCTTAGGGGCAGGGGAAGAGACCCAGTACTTC
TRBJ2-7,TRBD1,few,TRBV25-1,CASNRGINEQYF,TGTGCCAGCAACAGGGGGATCAACGAGCAGTACTTC
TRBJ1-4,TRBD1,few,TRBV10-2,CASSEAGQGDEKLFF,TGCGCCAGCAGTGAAGCAGGGCAGGGGGACGAAAAACTGTTTTTT
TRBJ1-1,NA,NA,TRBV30,CAYRPRGKAVNTEAFF,TGTGCCTATCGGCCCCGGGGTAAGGCTGTGAACACTGAAGCTTTCTTT
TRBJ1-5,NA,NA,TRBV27,CASSLRFRINQPQHF,TGTGCCAGCAGTTTAAGATTCAGAATAAATCAGCCCCAGCATTTT